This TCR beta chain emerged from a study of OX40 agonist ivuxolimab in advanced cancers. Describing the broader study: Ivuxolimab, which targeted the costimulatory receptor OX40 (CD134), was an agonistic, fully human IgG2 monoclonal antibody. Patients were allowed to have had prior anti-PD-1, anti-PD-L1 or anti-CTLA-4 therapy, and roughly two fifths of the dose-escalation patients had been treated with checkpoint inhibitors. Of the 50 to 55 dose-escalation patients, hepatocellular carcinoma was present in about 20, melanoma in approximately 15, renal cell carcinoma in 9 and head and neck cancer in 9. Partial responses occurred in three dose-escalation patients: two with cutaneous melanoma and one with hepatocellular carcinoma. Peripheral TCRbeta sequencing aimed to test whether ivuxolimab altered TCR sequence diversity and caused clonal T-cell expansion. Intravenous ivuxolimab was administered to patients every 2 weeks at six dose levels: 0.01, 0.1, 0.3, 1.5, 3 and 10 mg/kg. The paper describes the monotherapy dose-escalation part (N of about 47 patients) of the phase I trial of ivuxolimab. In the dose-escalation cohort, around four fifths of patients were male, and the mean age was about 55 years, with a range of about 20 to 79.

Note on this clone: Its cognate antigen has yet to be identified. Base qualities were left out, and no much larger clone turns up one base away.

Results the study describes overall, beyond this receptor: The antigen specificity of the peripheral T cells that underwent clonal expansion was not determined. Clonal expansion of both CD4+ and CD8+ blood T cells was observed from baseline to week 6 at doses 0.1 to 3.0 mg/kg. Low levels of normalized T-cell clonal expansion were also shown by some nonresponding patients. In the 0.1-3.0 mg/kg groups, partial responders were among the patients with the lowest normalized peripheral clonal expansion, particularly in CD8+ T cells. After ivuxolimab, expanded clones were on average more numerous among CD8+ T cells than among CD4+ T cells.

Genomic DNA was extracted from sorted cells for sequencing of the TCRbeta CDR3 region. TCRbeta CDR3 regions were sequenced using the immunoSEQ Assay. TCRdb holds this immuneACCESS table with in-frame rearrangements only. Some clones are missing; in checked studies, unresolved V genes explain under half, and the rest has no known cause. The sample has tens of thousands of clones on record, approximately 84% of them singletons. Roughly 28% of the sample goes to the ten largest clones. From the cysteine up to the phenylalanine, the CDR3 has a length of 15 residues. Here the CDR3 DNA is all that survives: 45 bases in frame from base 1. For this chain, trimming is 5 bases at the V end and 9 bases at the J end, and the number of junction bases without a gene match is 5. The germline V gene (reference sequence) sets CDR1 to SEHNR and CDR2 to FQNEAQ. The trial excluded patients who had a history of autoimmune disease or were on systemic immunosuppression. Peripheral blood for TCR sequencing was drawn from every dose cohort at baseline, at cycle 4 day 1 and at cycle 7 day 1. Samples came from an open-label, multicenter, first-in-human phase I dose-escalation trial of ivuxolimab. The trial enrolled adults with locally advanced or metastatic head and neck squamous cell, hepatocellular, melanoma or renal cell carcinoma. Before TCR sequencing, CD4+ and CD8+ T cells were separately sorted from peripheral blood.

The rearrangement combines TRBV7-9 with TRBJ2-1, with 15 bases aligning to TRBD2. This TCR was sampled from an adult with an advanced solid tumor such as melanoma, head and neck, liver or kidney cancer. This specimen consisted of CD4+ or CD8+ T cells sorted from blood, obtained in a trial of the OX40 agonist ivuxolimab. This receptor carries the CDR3 CASSVPGLAGGEQFF. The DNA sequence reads TGTGCCAGCAGCGTCCCGGGACTAGCGGGAGGTGAGCAGTTCTTC.